This T cell receptor (beta chain) was found in a study of blood T cell repertoires in COVID-19. In the study overall: COVID-19 samples, acute and convalescent, were from the United States, Italy and Spain. Sources were T cells, B-cell-depleted T cells, or PBMCs; the material itself was cDNA or gDNA.

V shed 4 bases and J 0 bases; nucleotides not matched to a gene: 2. The CDR3 extends over 15 amino acids. Germline assignment: CDR1 SGHTA and CDR2 FQGNSA. As processed by the authors: By means of reference gene primer amplification, nucleated cell counts were estimated. Some clones are missing from TCRdb's copy, which holds only in-frame ones; the method was immunoSEQ multiplex PCR. The V and J calls and clone size come from that table; D and trimming were worked out from the DNA. Of 25,000 to 30,000 clones in the sample, roughly nine tenths are singletons; the top ten hold 9% to 10%. The chain joins TRBV7-2 to TRBJ1-2, with 10 bases lining up with TRBD1. This sequence was found in a human donor in a cohort sampled during active COVID-19. Sequenced sample: peripheral blood. The CDR3 region has the DNA TGTGCCAGCAGCTACGGGACAGGGGCTAACTATGGCTACACCTTC. This sequence encodes CASSYGTGANYGYTF.